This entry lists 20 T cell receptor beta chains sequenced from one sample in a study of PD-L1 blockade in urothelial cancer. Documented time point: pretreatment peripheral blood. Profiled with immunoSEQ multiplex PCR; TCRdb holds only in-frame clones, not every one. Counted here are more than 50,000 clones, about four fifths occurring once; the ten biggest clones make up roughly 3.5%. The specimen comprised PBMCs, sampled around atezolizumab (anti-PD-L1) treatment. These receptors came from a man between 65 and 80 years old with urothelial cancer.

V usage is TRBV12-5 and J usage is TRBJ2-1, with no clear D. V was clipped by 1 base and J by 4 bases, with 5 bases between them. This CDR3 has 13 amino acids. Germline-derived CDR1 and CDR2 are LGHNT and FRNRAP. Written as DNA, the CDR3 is TGTGCTAGTGGTTTGGGCTATTACAATGAGCAGTTCTTC. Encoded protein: CASGLGYYNEQFF.

CDR3 amino acids: CAISESGSSGDRSYEQYF. CDR3 sequence (DNA): TGTGCCATCAGTGAGTCGGGTTCTAGCGGGGATAGGTCCTACGAGCAGTACTTC. V is TRBV10-3 and J is TRBJ2-7; 9 positions match TRBD2. The V and J ends lost 0 bases and 1 base, in that order; junction bases with no gene match: 10. This CDR3 is 18 amino acids long. Germline values: CDR1 ENHRY, CDR2 SYGVKD.

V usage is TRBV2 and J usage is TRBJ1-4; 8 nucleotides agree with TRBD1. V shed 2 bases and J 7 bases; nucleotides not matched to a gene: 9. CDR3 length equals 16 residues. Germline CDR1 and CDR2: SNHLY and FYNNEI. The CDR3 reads CASSEFGAGGSEKLFF. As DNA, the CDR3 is TGTGCCAGCAGTGAATTCGGCGCAGGGGGCTCTGAAAAACTGTTTTTT.

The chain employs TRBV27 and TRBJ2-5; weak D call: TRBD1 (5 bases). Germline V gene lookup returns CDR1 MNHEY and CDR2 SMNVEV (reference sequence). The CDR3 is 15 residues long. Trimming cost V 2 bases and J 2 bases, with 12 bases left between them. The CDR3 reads CASSLEADTQETQYF. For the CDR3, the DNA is TGTGCCAGCAGTTTAGAGGCGGACACACAAGAGACCCAGTACTTC.

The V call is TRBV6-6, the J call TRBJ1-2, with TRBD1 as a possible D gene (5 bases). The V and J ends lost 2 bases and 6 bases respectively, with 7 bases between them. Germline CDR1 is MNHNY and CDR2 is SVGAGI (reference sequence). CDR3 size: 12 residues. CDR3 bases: TGTGCCAGCAGTTACGCCAGGGATGGCTACACCTTC. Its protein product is CASSYARDGYTF.

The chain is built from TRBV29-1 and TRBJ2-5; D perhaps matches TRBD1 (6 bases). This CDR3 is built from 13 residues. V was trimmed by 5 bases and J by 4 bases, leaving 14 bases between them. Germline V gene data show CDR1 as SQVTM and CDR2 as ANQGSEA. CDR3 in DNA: TGCAGCGTTTCCGAGACAGGACGAGAGACCCAGTACTTC. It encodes CSVSETGRETQYF. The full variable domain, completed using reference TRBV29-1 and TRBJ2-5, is SAVISQKPSRDICQRGTSLTIQCQVDSQVTMMFWYRQQPGQSLTLIATANQGSEATYESGFVIDKFPISRPNLTFSTLTVSNMSPEDSSIYLCSVSETGRETQYFGPGTRLLVL.

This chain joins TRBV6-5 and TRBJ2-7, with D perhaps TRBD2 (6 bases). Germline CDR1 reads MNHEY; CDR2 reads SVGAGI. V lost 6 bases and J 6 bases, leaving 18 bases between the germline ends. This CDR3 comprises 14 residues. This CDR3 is CASRGTGEGAEQYF. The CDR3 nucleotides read TGTGCCAGCAGGGGGACGGGGGAAGGAGCCGAGCAGTACTTC.

CDR3 nucleotides: TGTGCCACCTCCTCGGCGACAGGACTCAATCAGCCCCAGCATTTT. The encoded protein is CATSSATGLNQPQHF. The chain uses TRBV6-1 and TRBJ1-5; D possibly corresponds to TRBD1 (6 bases). V was trimmed by 10 bases and J by 3 bases, leaving 19 bases between them. CDR1 is MNHNS and CDR2 is SASEGT in the germline V gene. CDR3 length: 15 amino acids.

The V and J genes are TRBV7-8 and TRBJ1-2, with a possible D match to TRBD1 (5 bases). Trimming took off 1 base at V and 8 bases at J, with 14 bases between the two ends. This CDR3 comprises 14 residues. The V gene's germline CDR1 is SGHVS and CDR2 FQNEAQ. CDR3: CASSLGLGGAGYTF. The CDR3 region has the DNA TGTGCCAGCAGCTTAGGATTGGGAGGGGCGGGCTACACCTTC.

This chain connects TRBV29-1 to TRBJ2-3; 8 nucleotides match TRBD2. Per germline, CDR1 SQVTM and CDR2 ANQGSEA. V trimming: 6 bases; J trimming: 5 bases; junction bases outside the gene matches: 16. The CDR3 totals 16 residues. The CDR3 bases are TGCAGCGTCGCCACTAGCGGAGCATCCTCGGGAGATACGCAGTATTTT. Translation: CSVATSGASSGDTQYF.

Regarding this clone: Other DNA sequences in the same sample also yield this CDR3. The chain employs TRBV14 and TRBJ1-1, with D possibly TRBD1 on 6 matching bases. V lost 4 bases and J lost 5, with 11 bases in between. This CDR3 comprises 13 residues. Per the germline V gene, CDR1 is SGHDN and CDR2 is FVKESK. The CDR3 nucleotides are TGTGCCAGCAGCCCGCAGGGGACGACTGAAGCTTTCTTT. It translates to CASSPQGTTEAFF.

The CDR3 loop reads CASSFGTGDNQPQHF. CDR3 nucleotides: TGTGCCAGCAGCTTCGGGACAGGGGACAATCAGCCCCAGCATTTT. V is TRBV5-6 and J is TRBJ1-5; 10 nucleotides agree with TRBD1. This CDR3 contains 15 residues. V was clipped by 2 bases and J by 3 bases; unmatched bases: 2. Looked up from germline, CDR1 is SGHDT and CDR2 is YYEEEE.

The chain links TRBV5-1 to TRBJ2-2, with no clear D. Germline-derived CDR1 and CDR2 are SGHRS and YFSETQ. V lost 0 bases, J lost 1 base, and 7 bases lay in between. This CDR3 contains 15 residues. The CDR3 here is CASSLAFGNTGELFF. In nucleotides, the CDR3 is TGCGCCAGCAGCTTGGCCTTCGGGAACACCGGGGAGCTGTTTTTT.

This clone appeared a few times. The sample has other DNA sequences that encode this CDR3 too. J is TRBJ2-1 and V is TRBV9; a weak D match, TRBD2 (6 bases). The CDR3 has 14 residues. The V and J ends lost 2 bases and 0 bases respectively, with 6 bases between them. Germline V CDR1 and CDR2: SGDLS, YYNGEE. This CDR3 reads CASSVGLSYNEQFF. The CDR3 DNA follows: TGTGCCAGCAGCGTGGGACTCTCCTACAATGAGCAGTTCTTC.

The CDR3 spells CASSQTGGRQETQYF. The CDR3 nucleotides read TGTGCCAGCAGCCAAACGGGGGGACGTCAAGAGACCCAGTACTTC. V and J are TRBV7-9 and TRBJ2-5; TRBD2 matches at 7 bases. After removal of 5 bases from V and 2 bases from J, the junction contained 8 bases not matched to a gene. CDR1 and CDR2 from the germline V gene are SEHNR and FQNEAQ (reference sequence). The CDR3 is 15 residues long.

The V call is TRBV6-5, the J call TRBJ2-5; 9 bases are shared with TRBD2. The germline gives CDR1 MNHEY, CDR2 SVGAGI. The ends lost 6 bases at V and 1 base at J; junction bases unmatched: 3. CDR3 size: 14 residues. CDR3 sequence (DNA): TGTGCCAGCAGCCTGACTAGCGGCCAAGAGACCCAGTACTTC. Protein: CASSLTSGQETQYF.

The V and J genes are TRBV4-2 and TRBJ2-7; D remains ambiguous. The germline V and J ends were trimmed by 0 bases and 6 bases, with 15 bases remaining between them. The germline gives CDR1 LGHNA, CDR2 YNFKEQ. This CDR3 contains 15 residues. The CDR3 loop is CASSQDRDMTAEQYF. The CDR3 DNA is TGTGCCAGCAGCCAAGATCGCGACATGACCGCCGAGCAGTACTTC.

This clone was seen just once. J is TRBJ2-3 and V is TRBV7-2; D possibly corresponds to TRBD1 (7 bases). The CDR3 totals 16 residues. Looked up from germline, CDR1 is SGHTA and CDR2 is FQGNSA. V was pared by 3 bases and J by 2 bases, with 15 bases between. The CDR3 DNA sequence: TGTGCCAGCAGCTTGGAGGGGGCCCGGAACACAGATACGCAGTATTTT. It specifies CASSLEGARNTDTQYF.

CDR3 nucleotides: TGTGCCAGCAGTAAGGACAGGGGGCGAGAGACCCAGTACTTC. Translating it yields CASSKDRGRETQYF. This chain connects TRBV6-5 to TRBJ2-5, with 11 bases identical to TRBD1. The CDR3 covers 14 residues. Per germline, CDR1 MNHEY and CDR2 SVGAGI. Trimming took 5 bases from V and 4 from J; bases not matched to a gene: 3.

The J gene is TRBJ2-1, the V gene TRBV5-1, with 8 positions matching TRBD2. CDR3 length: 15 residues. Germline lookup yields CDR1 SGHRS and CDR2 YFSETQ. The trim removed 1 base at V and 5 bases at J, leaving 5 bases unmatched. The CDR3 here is CASSLIQRENNEQFF. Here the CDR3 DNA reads TGCGCCAGCAGCTTGATACAGCGGGAGAACAATGAGCAGTTCTTC.